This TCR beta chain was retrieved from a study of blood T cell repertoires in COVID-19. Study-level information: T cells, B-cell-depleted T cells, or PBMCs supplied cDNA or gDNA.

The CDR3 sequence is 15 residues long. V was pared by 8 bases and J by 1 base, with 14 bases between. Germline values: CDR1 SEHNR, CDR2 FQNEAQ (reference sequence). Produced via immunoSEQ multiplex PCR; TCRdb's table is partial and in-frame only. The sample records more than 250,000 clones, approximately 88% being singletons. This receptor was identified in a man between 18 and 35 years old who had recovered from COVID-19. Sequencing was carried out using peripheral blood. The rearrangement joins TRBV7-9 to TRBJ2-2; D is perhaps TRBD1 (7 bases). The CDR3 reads CASHGGTVNTGELFF. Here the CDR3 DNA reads TGTGCCAGCCATGGAGGGACAGTGAACACCGGGGAGCTGTTTTTT.